The T cell receptor (beta chain) under discussion was sequenced for a study of cytomegalovirus exposure and HLA in healthy donors. This clone was seen a single time. The CDR3 has 12 residues. Germline loops: CDR1 SGHRS, CDR2 YFSETQ. Trimming took 4 bases from V and 10 from J, leaving 12 bases between them. Clones were sequenced by immunoSEQ multiplex PCR, and TCRdb holds only the in-frame ones, with some missing. The sample records tens of thousands of clones, approximately 91% being singletons. The clonotype comes from a man aged 25 to 40 in good health and CMV-seronegative. Sequencing was done on a sample of PBMCs. The chain employs TRBV5-1 and TRBJ2-1; D call uncertain. The chain's CDR3 is CASSQTSVEQFF. In DNA, the CDR3 is TGCGCCAGCAGCCAAACTTCCGTAGAGCAGTTCTTC.